Sequencing of this TCR beta chain was carried out in a study of low-dose radiotherapy and immunotherapy resistance in tumors. With TRAV- and TRBV-specific primers, first-strand cDNA was made, covering the alpha and beta chains. TCRs underwent around 18 PCR cycles of amplification with a constant-region primer and V-primer adapter. TCRdb ran MiXCR on the reads and lists one entry per CDR3 protein. The sample has under 70,000 distinct CDR3 sequences; less than 25% are singletons. The CDR3 consists of 15 residues. Trimming took 5 bases from V and 0 from J, leaving 11 bases between them. From germline, CDR1 is MNHEY and CDR2 SVGEGT. This clonotype was seen repeatedly, ten times or more. The time point is: before trial treatment. Those who qualified had advanced solid tumors (lacking tumor-infiltrating lymphocytes).

J is TRBJ2-1 and V is TRBV6-2 or TRBV6-3; D unclear. This TCR was sampled from a male donor with prostate cancer. Sample: PBMCs, taken before treatment. DNA of the CDR3: TGTGCCAGCAGTGAAAGCCCGAGCTCCTACAATGAGCAGTTCTTC. It yields the protein CASSESPSSYNEQFF.